Below are 14 T cell receptor beta chains sequenced from a single sample in a study of T-cell memory formation after mild COVID-19. TCRdb recomputed calls from the 5' RACE reads with MiXCR, one row per CDR3 protein. The data hold roughly 350,000 distinct CDR3 sequences, with around 13% observed a single time. Sequencing was done on a sample of PBMCs or a T cell subset sorted from them (not recorded which). The source is a man younger than 35 who had mild COVID-19 (a few samples of this study predate the infection). Cell type and time point are not known.

This sequence joins TRBV28 and TRBJ2-4, with D unclear. Germline V CDR1 and CDR2: MDHEN, SYDVKM. The CDR3 is 14 residues long. The V end was cut by 4 bases, the J end by 6 bases, with 13 bases between. In DNA form, the CDR3 reads TGTGCCAGCAGTTCCCGGACGGGCAGAAACATTCAGTACTTC. Amino acids: CASSSRTGRNIQYF.

The sample holds a few counts of this clonotype. The DNA for the CDR3 is TGCGCCAGCAGCTTTAGACCTTCCCAAGAGACCCAGTACTTC. Translation: CASSFRPSQETQYF. V and J are TRBV5-1 and TRBJ2-5; D gene ambiguous. The V gene's germline CDR1 is SGHRS and CDR2 YFSETQ. With 2 bases removed from V and 1 base from J, the gap between germline ends came to 9 bases. The CDR3 contains 14 residues.

This clonotype was found a few times. V gene TRBV6-2 or TRBV6-3 combines with J gene TRBJ2-5; possibly TRBD1 or TRBD2 for D (5 bases each). CDR1 is MNHEY, CDR2 SVGEGT, per germline. V was cut by 2 bases and J by 5 bases, with 21 bases left in between. CDR3 length: 17 residues. CDR3 DNA: TGTGCCAGCAGTTACCGGCCGGGGCAGCCGGACGTGGAGACCCAGTACTTC. Protein product: CASSYRPGQPDVETQYF.

The rearrangement links TRBV6-5 to TRBJ1-2; D gene ambiguous. Germline CDR1 MNHEY, CDR2 SVGAGI. Trimming shortened V by 0 bases and J by 10 bases, and 15 bases separated the two germline ends. CDR3 length: 14 amino acids. CDR3 DNA sequence: TGTGCCAGCAGTTACTCAGCCGCGGGTCCCGCCTACACCTTC. It is translated as CASSYSAAGPAYTF.

This clonotype has more than one count but fewer than ten. The chain combines TRBV5-1 with TRBJ1-4; D unresolved. Trimming removed 4 bases from V and 0 bases from J, with 10 bases in between. CDR1 and CDR2 from the germline V gene are SGHRS and YFSETQ. The CDR3 is made up of 15 amino acids. For the CDR3, the DNA is TGCGCCAGCAGCCCTAATACTGCAACTAATGAAAAACTGTTTTTT. Its translation is CASSPNTATNEKLFF.

CDR3 region: CASSQGGGPETQYF. DNA for the CDR3: TGCGCCAGCAGCCAAGGCGGGGGACCAGAGACCCAGTACTTC. The chain couples TRBV4-3 to TRBJ2-5; TRBD2 matches at 7 bases. J lost 4 bases, V lost 1 base, and 3 bases had no gene match. The CDR3 is made up of 14 amino acids. Germline V lookup: CDR1 LGHNA, CDR2 YSLEER.

The rearrangement uses TRBV7-6 and TRBJ2-1; D ambiguous. This CDR3 contains 16 residues. V was clipped by 1 base and J by 5 bases, with 15 bases between them. CDR1 is SGHVS and CDR2 is FNYEAQ in the germline V gene. The CDR3 region has the DNA TGTGCCAGCAGCTTAGAAGTTCAACGGTCACACAATGAGCAGTTCTTC. As protein: CASSLEVQRSHNEQFF.

This clonotype was counted at least ten times. The rearrangement joins TRBV5-1 to TRBJ2-2; tentatively, D is TRBD1 (6 bases). Trimming pared 0 bases from V and 3 bases from J, leaving 6 bases between. Germline loops: CDR1 SGHRS, CDR2 YFSETQ. The length of the CDR3 is 14 residues. The CDR3 reads CASSLGQDTGELFF. CDR3 nucleotides: TGCGCCAGCAGCTTGGGACAGGACACCGGGGAGCTGTTTTTT.

V usage is TRBV19 and J usage is TRBJ2-2; D might be TRBD1 or TRBD2, each matching 6 bases. Germline-derived CDR1 and CDR2 are LNHDA and SQIVND (reference sequence). This CDR3 region has 13 residues. Trimming took off 6 bases at V and 6 bases at J, with 11 bases between the two ends. CDR3 DNA: TGTGCCAGTAGATCGGGGGCCGCCGGGGAGCTGTTTTTT. This encodes CASRSGAAGELFF. Full variable domain (missing parts from reference TRBV19 and TRBJ2-2): DGGITQSPKYLFRKEGQNVTLSCEQNLNHDAMYWYRQDPGQGLRLIYYSQIVNDFQKGDIAEGYSVSREKKESFPLTVTSAQKNPTAFYLCASRSGAAGELFFGEGSRLTVL.

This clonotype was counted a few times. The rearrangement links TRBV7-9 to TRBJ2-5; possibly TRBD2 for D (5 bases). Germline V gene lookup returns CDR1 SEHNR and CDR2 FQNEAQ (reference sequence). V lost 5 bases to trimming and J lost 3 bases, with 19 bases between them. The CDR3 is made up of 16 amino acids. CDR3: CASSPGTIARKETQYF. The CDR3 region has the DNA TGTGCCAGCAGCCCCGGAACGATAGCGAGAAAAGAGACCCAGTACTTC.

V and J are TRBV9 and TRBJ2-2; 10 bases line up with TRBD2. The germline gives CDR1 SGDLS, CDR2 YYNGEE. The V and J ends lost 2 bases and 4 bases, in that order; junction bases with no gene match: 5. The CDR3 loop spans 16 amino acids. The CDR3 DNA sequence: TGTGCCAGCAGCGTTGGAGCGGGGGGGCCCACCGGGGAGCTGTTTTTT. It encodes CASSVGAGGPTGELFF.

This clonotype has only a few counts. The genes are TRBV5-6 and TRBJ1-4; a weak D match, TRBD1 (5 bases). This CDR3 spans 14 amino acids. The germline gives CDR1 SGHDT, CDR2 YYEEEE. Trimming stripped 4 bases from V and 12 bases from J, with 19 bases between. DNA of the CDR3: TGTGCCAGCAGCGGAACCCGGGGGGTGTATCAACTGTTTTTT. It encodes CASSGTRGVYQLFF.

This clonotype was counted between two and nine times. The chain links TRBV6-2 or TRBV6-3 to TRBJ2-3, with 10 nucleotides matching TRBD1. From germline, CDR1 is MNHEY and CDR2 SVGEGT. The CDR3 runs 13 residues. V lost 6 bases, J lost 3 bases, and 0 bases stayed unmatched. This CDR3 reads CASRGQGTDTQYF. CDR3 DNA sequence: TGTGCCAGCAGGGGACAGGGGACAGATACGCAGTATTTT.

The J gene is TRBJ1-1, the V gene TRBV6-2 or TRBV6-3; TRBD1 might be the D (5 bases). Trimming removed 2 bases from V and 4 bases from J, with 11 bases in between. The CDR3 totals 14 residues. The germline V gene has CDR1 MNHEY and CDR2 SVGEGT. The CDR3 is CASSYQGTGTEAFF. As DNA, the CDR3 is TGTGCCAGCAGTTACCAGGGTACGGGCACTGAAGCTTTCTTT.